These T cell receptor beta chains were read from a single sample in a study of cytomegalovirus exposure and HLA in healthy donors. Produced via immunoSEQ multiplex PCR; TCRdb's table is partial and in-frame only. Of some 160,000 clones detected, 60% to 85% appear once; the ten largest clones hold around 3.3%. Sequencing input: PBMCs. The receptors come from a woman aged 40 to 50 in good health and CMV-seronegative. Each CDR3 is given with its conserved first and last residue. A D gene is named only where the DNA matches it firmly. Only some rows state a clone size, as once, few, many or a class for expanded clones.

len: 16; v_gene: TRBV27; j_gene: TRBJ2-5; d_gene: TRBD2; abundance: -; CDR3nt: TGTGCCAGCAGTTCCCTACTAGCGGGGGGCCGAAAGACCCAGTACTTC; CDR3aa: CASSSLLAGGRKTQYF
len: 16; v_gene: TRBV5-6; j_gene: TRBJ1-2; d_gene: -; abundance: -; CDR3nt: TGTGCCAGCAGCTTCCTTGAGTTGGACAGCAACTATGGCTACACCTTC; CDR3aa: CASSFLELDSNYGYTF
len: 12; v_gene: TRBV28; j_gene: TRBJ1-5; d_gene: -; abundance: -; CDR3nt: TGTGCCAGCAGGTCCCAGGGACTGCCCCAGCATTTT; CDR3aa: CASRSQGLPQHF
len: 15; v_gene: TRBV6-8; j_gene: TRBJ2-3; d_gene: TRBD2; abundance: once; CDR3nt: TGTGCCAGCAGTTACTCGGGACTAGGGGAAGATACGCAGTATTTT; CDR3aa: CASSYSGLGEDTQYF
len: 14; v_gene: TRBV11-2; j_gene: TRBJ1-6; d_gene: -; abundance: -; CDR3nt: TGTGCCAGCACCCGACAACCCCGTAATTCACCCCTCCACTTT; CDR3aa: CASTRQPRNSPLHF
len: 14; v_gene: TRBV28; j_gene: TRBJ1-5; d_gene: -; abundance: -; CDR3nt: TGTGCCAGCAGTTTTGGTCGGTACAATCAGCCCCAGCATTTT; CDR3aa: CASSFGRYNQPQHF
len: 14; v_gene: TRBV5-4; j_gene: TRBJ1-1; d_gene: TRBD1; abundance: once; CDR3nt: TGTGCCAGCAGCTTTCGACAGGGTGGGACTGAAGCTTTCTTT; CDR3aa: CASSFRQGGTEAFF
len: 13; v_gene: TRBV18; j_gene: TRBJ2-4; d_gene: TRBD1; abundance: few; CDR3nt: TGTGCCAGCTCATTGGACAGGGAAAACATTCAGTACTTC; CDR3aa: CASSLDRENIQYF
len: 17; v_gene: TRBV5-5; j_gene: TRBJ2-3; d_gene: TRBD2; abundance: -; CDR3nt: TGTGCCAGCAGCGTCCCGGGACTAGGTCCCGGCACAGATACGCAGTATTTT; CDR3aa: CASSVPGLGPGTDTQYF
len: 13; v_gene: TRBV27; j_gene: TRBJ1-5; d_gene: -; abundance: -; CDR3nt: TGTGCCAGCAGCGTTAATGGGGCTCAGCCCCAGCATTTT; CDR3aa: CASSVNGAQPQHF
len: 15; v_gene: TRBV25-1; j_gene: TRBJ1-3; d_gene: -; abundance: -; CDR3nt: TGTGCCAGCACGGGGTGGGGTGACTCTGGAAACACCATATATTTT; CDR3aa: CASTGWGDSGNTIYF
len: 15; v_gene: TRBV6-1; j_gene: TRBJ1-1; d_gene: -; abundance: few; CDR3nt: TGTGCCAGCAGTGAAGCGGGGGGGCCGCGGACTGAAGCTTTCTTT; CDR3aa: CASSEAGGPRTEAFF
len: 16; v_gene: TRBV7-9; j_gene: TRBJ2-1; d_gene: TRBD2; abundance: -; CDR3nt: TGTGCCAGCAGCCGACTAGCGGGGGGCTCCTACAATGAGCAGTTCTTC; CDR3aa: CASSRLAGGSYNEQFF
len: 16; v_gene: TRBV27; j_gene: TRBJ2-1; d_gene: TRBD2; abundance: -; CDR3nt: TGTGCCAGCAGCTCCTCCGGGACTAGCGGGGTCAATGAGCAGTTCTTC; CDR3aa: CASSSSGTSGVNEQFF
len: 12; v_gene: TRBV18; j_gene: TRBJ1-2; d_gene: -; abundance: -; CDR3nt: TGTGCCAGCTCACCACAAGAAGCCGGCTACACCTTC; CDR3aa: CASSPQEAGYTF
len: 17; v_gene: TRBV5-1; j_gene: TRBJ2-1; d_gene: TRBD2; abundance: -; CDR3nt: TGCGCCAGCAGCTGGACTAGCGGGGGGCTAGCCTACAATGAGCAGTTCTTC; CDR3aa: CASSWTSGGLAYNEQFF
len: 13; v_gene: TRBV28; j_gene: TRBJ1-1; d_gene: -; abundance: -; CDR3nt: TGTGCCAGCATCATCGACAGGAACACTGAAGCTTTCTTT; CDR3aa: CASIIDRNTEAFF
len: 15; v_gene: TRBV6-5; j_gene: TRBJ2-3; d_gene: TRBD2; abundance: -; CDR3nt: TGTGCCAGCAGTCACGCCGGGACTAGCGTAGATACGCAGTATTTT; CDR3aa: CASSHAGTSVDTQYF
len: 19; v_gene: TRBV5-1; j_gene: TRBJ2-6; d_gene: TRBD2; abundance: -; CDR3nt: TGCGCCAGCAGCTTTAGCGGGACACCCTTTAGCTCTGGGGCCAACGTCCTGACTTTC; CDR3aa: CASSFSGTPFSSGANVLTF
len: 15; v_gene: TRBV9; j_gene: TRBJ1-5; d_gene: -; abundance: few; CDR3nt: TGTGCCAGCAGCGGGCCTTCAGGGATAGGTCAGCCCCAGCATTTT; CDR3aa: CASSGPSGIGQPQHF
len: 16; v_gene: TRBV5-1; j_gene: TRBJ1-4; d_gene: TRBD1; abundance: -; CDR3nt: TGCGCCAGCAGCGTGGAGGGGACAGGGGGGAATGAAAAACTGTTTTTT; CDR3aa: CASSVEGTGGNEKLFF
len: 13; v_gene: TRBV5-4; j_gene: TRBJ2-5; d_gene: -; abundance: -; CDR3nt: TGTGCCAGCAGCTTGGGGCAGATAGAGACCCAGTACTTC; CDR3aa: CASSLGQIETQYF
len: 13; v_gene: TRBV2; j_gene: TRBJ1-4; d_gene: TRBD1; abundance: -; CDR3nt: TGTGCCAGCAGTGACAGGGGGCGCGAAAAACTGTTTTTT; CDR3aa: CASSDRGREKLFF
len: 15; v_gene: TRBV2; j_gene: TRBJ2-1; d_gene: TRBD2; abundance: -; CDR3nt: TGTGCCAGCATCGAGTTGAGCGGGGTTCAGGATGAGCAGTTCTTC; CDR3aa: CASIELSGVQDEQFF
len: 11; v_gene: TRBV29-1; j_gene: TRBJ1-1; d_gene: TRBD1; abundance: -; CDR3nt: TGCAGCGTTAACCCGGGACAGGGGACTTTCTTT; CDR3aa: CSVNPGQGTFF
len: 15; v_gene: TRBV9; j_gene: TRBJ1-5; d_gene: -; abundance: -; CDR3nt: TGTGCCAGCAGCCCTGGCGGGGGGCACCGGGAGCCCCAGCATTTT; CDR3aa: CASSPGGGHREPQHF
len: 15; v_gene: TRBV5-1; j_gene: TRBJ1-1; d_gene: TRBD1; abundance: -; CDR3nt: TGCGCCAGCAGCCCGGGACAGGGGGGGAACACTGAAGCTTTCTTT; CDR3aa: CASSPGQGGNTEAFF
len: 15; v_gene: TRBV6-1; j_gene: TRBJ2-3; d_gene: -; abundance: -; CDR3nt: TGTGCCAGCAGTGAATCGTGGAGGGCGACAGATACGCAGTATTTT; CDR3aa: CASSESWRATDTQYF
len: 15; v_gene: TRBV5-4; j_gene: TRBJ2-5; d_gene: TRBD2; abundance: -; CDR3nt: TGTGCCAGCAGCTTGGTGGCGGGGGGGCAGGAGACCCAGTACTTC; CDR3aa: CASSLVAGGQETQYF
len: 16; v_gene: TRBV7-9; j_gene: TRBJ2-2; d_gene: TRBD1; abundance: -; CDR3nt: TGTGCCAGCAGCTTCCGGGGACAGGGGAACACCGGGGAGCTGTTTTTT; CDR3aa: CASSFRGQGNTGELFF
len: 13; v_gene: TRBV5-1; j_gene: TRBJ1-1; d_gene: -; abundance: few; CDR3nt: TGCGCCAGCGGGCCGGGGGGGTACGGTGAAGCTTTCTTT; CDR3aa: CASGPGGYGEAFF
len: 12; v_gene: TRBV29-1; j_gene: TRBJ1-1; d_gene: TRBD1; abundance: -; CDR3nt: TGCAGCGGAGACAGGGGGGGCACTGAAGCTTTCTTT; CDR3aa: CSGDRGGTEAFF
len: 14; v_gene: TRBV7-9; j_gene: TRBJ1-2; d_gene: TRBD1; abundance: -; CDR3nt: TGTGCCAGCAGCCCCCATGTGGGACAGTATGGCTACACCTTC; CDR3aa: CASSPHVGQYGYTF
len: 13; v_gene: TRBV9; j_gene: TRBJ2-3; d_gene: -; abundance: -; CDR3nt: TGTGCCAGCAGCGGAGGGACTGCCGGAACGCAGTATTTT; CDR3aa: CASSGGTAGTQYF
len: 15; v_gene: TRBV4-1; j_gene: TRBJ2-3; d_gene: -; abundance: few; CDR3nt: TGCGCCAGCAGCCAAGGGGGGGTCCGGACAGATACGCAGTATTTT; CDR3aa: CASSQGGVRTDTQYF
len: 13; v_gene: TRBV5-1; j_gene: TRBJ2-3; d_gene: TRBD1; abundance: -; CDR3nt: TGCGCCAGCGCCATTCCAGGGGGAGATACGCAGTATTTT; CDR3aa: CASAIPGGDTQYF
len: 18; v_gene: TRBV10-3; j_gene: TRBJ2-3; d_gene: TRBD2; abundance: -; CDR3nt: TGTGCCATCAGTGAGTCGACTAGCGGTCCTTTCGGCACAGATACGCAGTATTTT; CDR3aa: CAISESTSGPFGTDTQYF
len: 14; v_gene: TRBV9; j_gene: TRBJ2-3; d_gene: -; abundance: -; CDR3nt: TGTGCCAGCAGCGACGCGGGGTGGACAGATACGCAGTATTTT; CDR3aa: CASSDAGWTDTQYF
len: 15; v_gene: TRBV28; j_gene: TRBJ2-4; d_gene: -; abundance: -; CDR3nt: TGTGCCAGCAGTTTAGCTGAGCTAGCCAAAAACATTCAGTACTTC; CDR3aa: CASSLAELAKNIQYF
len: 16; v_gene: TRBV5-6; j_gene: TRBJ1-1; d_gene: -; abundance: -; CDR3nt: TGTGCCAGCACCTCAGGCCCTGCGACAACGAACACTGAAGCTTTCTTT; CDR3aa: CASTSGPATTNTEAFF
len: 15; v_gene: TRBV6-5; j_gene: TRBJ1-2; d_gene: -; abundance: -; CDR3nt: TGTGCCAGCAGTAGCGACGGGGGGCAGGGCTATGGCTACACCTTC; CDR3aa: CASSSDGGQGYGYTF
len: 13; v_gene: TRBV11-2; j_gene: TRBJ2-3; d_gene: -; abundance: -; CDR3nt: TGTGCCAGCAGCGTGCCGGGGGCAGATACGCAGTATTTT; CDR3aa: CASSVPGADTQYF
len: 15; v_gene: TRBV27; j_gene: TRBJ2-2; d_gene: TRBD2; abundance: -; CDR3nt: TGTGCCAGCAGGGGGGTAGCGGGGGTGGAGGAGGAGCTGTTTTTT; CDR3aa: CASRGVAGVEEELFF
len: 13; v_gene: TRBV2; j_gene: TRBJ1-2; d_gene: TRBD1; abundance: once; CDR3nt: TGTGCCAGCAGCGAGGGACAGTCACACGGCTACACCTTC; CDR3aa: CASSEGQSHGYTF
len: 14; v_gene: TRBV2; j_gene: TRBJ1-1; d_gene: -; abundance: -; CDR3nt: TGTGCCAGCAGTGCTGACACGTTGAACACTGAAGCTTTCTTT; CDR3aa: CASSADTLNTEAFF
len: 17; v_gene: TRBV11-2; j_gene: TRBJ2-2; d_gene: TRBD2; abundance: -; CDR3nt: TGTGCCAGCAGCTTGGGACTAGCGGGGGGGAACACCGGGGAGCTGTTTTTT; CDR3aa: CASSLGLAGGNTGELFF
len: 16; v_gene: TRBV4-1; j_gene: TRBJ1-6; d_gene: -; abundance: few; CDR3nt: TGCGCCAGCAGCCAAGGCAAGGGGATCATTTATTCACCCCTCCACTTT; CDR3aa: CASSQGKGIIYSPLHF
len: 16; v_gene: TRBV18; j_gene: TRBJ2-1; d_gene: -; abundance: -; CDR3nt: TGTGCCAGCTCACCACCACGACAGAGCTCCTACAATGAGCAGTTCTTC; CDR3aa: CASSPPRQSSYNEQFF